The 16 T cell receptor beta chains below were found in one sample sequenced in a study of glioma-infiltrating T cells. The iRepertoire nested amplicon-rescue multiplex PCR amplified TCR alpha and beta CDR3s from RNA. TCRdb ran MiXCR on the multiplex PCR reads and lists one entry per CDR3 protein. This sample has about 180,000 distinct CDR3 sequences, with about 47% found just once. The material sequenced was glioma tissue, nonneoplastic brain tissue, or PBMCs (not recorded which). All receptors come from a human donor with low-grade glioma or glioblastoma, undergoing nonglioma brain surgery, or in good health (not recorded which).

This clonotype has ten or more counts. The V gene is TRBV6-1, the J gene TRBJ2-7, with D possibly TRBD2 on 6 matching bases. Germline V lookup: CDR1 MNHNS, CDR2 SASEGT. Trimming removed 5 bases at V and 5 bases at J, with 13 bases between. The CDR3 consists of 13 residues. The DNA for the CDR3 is TGTGCCAGCAGTCTCCGCCCGGGGGACGAGCAGTACTTC. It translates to CASSLRPGDEQYF.

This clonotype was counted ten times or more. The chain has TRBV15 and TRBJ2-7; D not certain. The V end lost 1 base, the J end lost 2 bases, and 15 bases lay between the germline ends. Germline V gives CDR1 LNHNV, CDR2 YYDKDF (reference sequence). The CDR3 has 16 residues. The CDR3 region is CATSRADPPYAYEQYF. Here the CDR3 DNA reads TGTGCCACCAGCAGAGCCGACCCCCCTTACGCCTACGAGCAGTACTTC.

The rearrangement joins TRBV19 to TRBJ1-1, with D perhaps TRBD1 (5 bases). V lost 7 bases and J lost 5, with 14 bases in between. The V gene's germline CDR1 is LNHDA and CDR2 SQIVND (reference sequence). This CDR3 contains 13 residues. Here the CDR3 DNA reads TGTGCCAGTACCCTCGACAGCCTAACTGAAGCTTTCTTT. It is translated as CASTLDSLTEAFF.

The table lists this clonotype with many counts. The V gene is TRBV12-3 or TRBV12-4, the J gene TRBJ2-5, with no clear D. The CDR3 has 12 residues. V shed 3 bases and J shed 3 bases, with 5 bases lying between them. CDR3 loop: CASSFQKETQYF. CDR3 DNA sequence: TGTGCCAGCAGTTTCCAGAAAGAGACCCAGTACTTC.

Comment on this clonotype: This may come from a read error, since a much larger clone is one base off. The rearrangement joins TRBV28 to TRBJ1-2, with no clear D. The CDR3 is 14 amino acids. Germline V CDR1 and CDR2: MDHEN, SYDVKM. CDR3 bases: TGTGCCAGAAGTTCACGGACCGACTACTATGGCTACACCTTC. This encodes CARSSRTDYYGYTF.

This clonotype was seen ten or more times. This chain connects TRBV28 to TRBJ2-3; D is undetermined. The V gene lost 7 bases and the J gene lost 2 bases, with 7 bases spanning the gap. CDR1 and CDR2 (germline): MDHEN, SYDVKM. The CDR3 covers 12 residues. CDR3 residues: CASMDDTDTQYF. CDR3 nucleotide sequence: TGTGCCAGCATGGACGACACAGATACGCAGTATTTT.

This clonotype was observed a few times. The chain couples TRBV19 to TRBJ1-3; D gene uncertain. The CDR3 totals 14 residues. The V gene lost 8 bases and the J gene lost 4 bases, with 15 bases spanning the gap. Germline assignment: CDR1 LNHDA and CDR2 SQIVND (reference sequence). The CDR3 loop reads CASGFGGTGNTIYF. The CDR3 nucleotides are TGTGCCAGTGGGTTCGGAGGAACCGGAAACACCATATATTTT.

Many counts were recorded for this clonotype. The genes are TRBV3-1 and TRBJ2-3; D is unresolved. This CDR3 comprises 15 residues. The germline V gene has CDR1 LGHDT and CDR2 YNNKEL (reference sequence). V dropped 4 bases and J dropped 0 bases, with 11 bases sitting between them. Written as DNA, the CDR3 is TGTGCCAGCAGCCCCCGTACCCATAGCACAGATACGCAGTATTTT. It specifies CASSPRTHSTDTQYF.

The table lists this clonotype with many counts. CDR3 residues: CASSYRGGPRETQYF. The CDR3 DNA is TGTGCCAGCAGTTACAGGGGAGGGCCTCGAGAGACCCAGTACTTC. This rearrangement joins TRBV6-6 to TRBJ2-5; 7 positions agree with TRBD2. CDR3 length equals 15 residues. J was trimmed by 4 bases and V by 2 bases; bases with no gene match: 7. Germline lookup yields CDR1 MNHNY and CDR2 SVGAGI (reference sequence).

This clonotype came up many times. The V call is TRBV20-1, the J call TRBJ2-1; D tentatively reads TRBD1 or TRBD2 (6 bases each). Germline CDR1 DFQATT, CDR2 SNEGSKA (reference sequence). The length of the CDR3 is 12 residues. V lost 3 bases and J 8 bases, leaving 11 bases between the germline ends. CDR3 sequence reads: CSARSGADEQFF. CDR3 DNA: TGCAGTGCTAGGTCGGGGGCGGATGAGCAGTTCTTC.

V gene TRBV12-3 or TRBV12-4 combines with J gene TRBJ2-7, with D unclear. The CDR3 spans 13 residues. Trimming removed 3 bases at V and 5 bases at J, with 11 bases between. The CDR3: CASSFARRDEQYF. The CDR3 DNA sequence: TGTGCCAGCAGTTTTGCCCGCCGGGACGAGCAGTACTTC.

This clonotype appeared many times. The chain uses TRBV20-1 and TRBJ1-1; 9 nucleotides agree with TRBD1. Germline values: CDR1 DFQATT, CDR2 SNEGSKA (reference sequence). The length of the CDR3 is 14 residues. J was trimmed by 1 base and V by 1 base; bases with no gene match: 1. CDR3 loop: CSARGGQGNTEAFF. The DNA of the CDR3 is TGCAGTGCTAGAGGGGGACAGGGGAACACTGAAGCTTTCTTT.

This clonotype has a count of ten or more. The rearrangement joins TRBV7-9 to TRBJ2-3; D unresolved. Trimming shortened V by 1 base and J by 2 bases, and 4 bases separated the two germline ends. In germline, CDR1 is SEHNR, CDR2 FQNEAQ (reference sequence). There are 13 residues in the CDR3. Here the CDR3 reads CASSLDYTDTQYF. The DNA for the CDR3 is TGTGCCAGCAGCTTAGACTACACAGATACGCAGTATTTT. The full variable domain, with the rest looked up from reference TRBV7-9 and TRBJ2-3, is DTGVSQNPRHKITKRGQNVTFRCDPISEHNRLYWYRQTLGQGPEFLTYFQNEAQLEKSRLLSDRFSAERPKGSFSTLEIQRTEQGDSAMYLCASSLDYTDTQYFGPGTRLTVL.

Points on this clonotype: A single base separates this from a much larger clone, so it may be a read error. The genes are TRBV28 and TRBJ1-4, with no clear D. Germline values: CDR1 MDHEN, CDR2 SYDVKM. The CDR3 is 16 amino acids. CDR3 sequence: CASSFLDASTNERLFF. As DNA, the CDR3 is TGTGCCAGCAGTTTCTTGGATGCCTCAACTAATGAAAGACTGTTTTTT. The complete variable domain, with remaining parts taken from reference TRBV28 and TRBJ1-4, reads DVKVTQSSRYLVKRTGEKVFLECVQDMDHENMFWYRQDPGLGLRLIYFSYDVKMKEKGDIPEGYSVSREKKERFSLILESASTNQTSMYLCASSFLDASTNERLFFGSGTQLSVL.

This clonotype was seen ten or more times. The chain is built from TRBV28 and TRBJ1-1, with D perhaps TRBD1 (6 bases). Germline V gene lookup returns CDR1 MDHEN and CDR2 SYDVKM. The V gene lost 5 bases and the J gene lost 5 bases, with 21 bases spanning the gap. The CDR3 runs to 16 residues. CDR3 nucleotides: TGTGCCAGCAGTCCGACCCTGGAGGGGGAAGTAACTGAAGCTTTCTTT. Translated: CASSPTLEGEVTEAFF.

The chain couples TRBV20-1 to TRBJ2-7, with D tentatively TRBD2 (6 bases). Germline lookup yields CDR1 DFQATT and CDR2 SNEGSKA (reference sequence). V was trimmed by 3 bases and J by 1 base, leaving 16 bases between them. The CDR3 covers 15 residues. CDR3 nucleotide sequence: TGCAGTGCTAGCGGGGGAATAGAGGGGTCCTACGAGCAGTACTTC. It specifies CSASGGIEGSYEQYF.